This TCR beta chain was sequenced during a study of CD8+ T cells in alopecia areata (dated 2018 in TCRdb). Notes on the research overall: Female C3H/HeJ recipients, roughly 6-10 weeks old, were grafted with skin from C3H/HeJ donors with spontaneous alopecia (roughly 6-13 months old). The study used high-throughput TCRbeta sequencing to examine T cell clonal expansion in alopecia areata, in both the C3H/HeJ mouse model and human patients. In humans, TCRbeta sequencing was performed on scalp tissue and on sorted CD4+ and CD8+ peripheral blood T cells from healthy controls and from patients with patchy or totalis/universalis alopecia areata. TCRbeta CDR3 regions were amplified by immunoSEQ multiplex PCR with 35 Vbeta forward and 13 Jbeta reverse primers. Scalp clonality was compared among normal scalp (n=4), patchy alopecia areata scalp (n=8), and alopecia totalis/universalis scalp (n=8). RNA was obtained with the PAXgene miRNA kit for fixed scalp, the miRNeasy kit for PBMCs, and the RNeasy kit for mouse skin. What the study reported, not specific to this receptor: Unlike mouse skin, where gammadelta T cells dominate, normal human skin contains resident alphabeta T cells that get sequenced too, which complicates analysis of the scalp TCR repertoire. Compared with mice, TCR sequences shared between patients were less clear, possibly partly because of HLA diversity across the patient population. Higher clonality and more expanded CD8+ clones were observed in lesional scalp than in normal scalp, particularly in alopecia totalis/universalis, a finding suggestive of antigenic drive.

V drops 0 bases and J drops 0 bases, leaving 10 bases in between. In the germline V gene (reference sequence), CDR1 corresponds to NNHNN and CDR2 to SYGAGS. The CDR3 measures 16 amino acids from cysteine to phenylalanine. Part of the CDR3 DNA is given, 39 bases translated from base 1. The library relied on the immunoSEQ multiplex PCR assay. For TCR sequencing, RNA was extracted from every sample and reverse transcribed into cDNA to serve as template. First-strand cDNA was synthesized with SuperScript III using a 2:1 mix of oligo-dT and random hexamers. A synthetic immune receptor repertoire was used to assess amplification bias, and residual bias was removed computationally. Libraries were sequenced on Illumina HiSeq using 60 bp reads that covered the CDR3 and were read from J toward V. The study's processing was this. Raw reads were preprocessed to remove errors, and CDR3 was defined by IMGT conventions from the conserved cysteine to phenylalanine. To get clonality, Shannon entropy was normalized by log2 of the number of productive unique TCRs and the result was subtracted from 1. CD4 or CD8 identity of scalp clones was inferred by cross-referencing scalp TCRbeta sequences with sorted blood CD4 and CD8 repertoires. Not all clones reach the TCRdb copy of this immuneACCESS table, which keeps in-frame sequences only. Checked studies attribute under half of the gap to unresolved V genes and leave the rest unexplained. D and trimming come from the DNA, and the V and J calls and clone size come from that table. The sample records 90,000 to 130,000 clones, none occurring a single time. The top ten hold roughly 21% of the sample.

In this sample, this clone turned up a few times. This receptor's antigen is unknown. At residue 13, the TCRdb protein and translated DNA are inconsistent; the protein given comes from the DNA. Since the receptor is from a mouse, mouse gene names and germline sequences apply. The read comes to an end 3 residues before the CDR3 does, leaving the germline J gene to fill in the end. What was sequenced was lesional skin. The clonotype originates from a C3H/HeJ mouse with alopecia areata. Mice of this strain bear MHC haplotype H2-k. This receptor chain uses TRBV13-2 and TRBJ1-3; a weak D assignment points to TRBD1 (6 bases agree). The CDR3 reads CASGDVQGYSGNTLYF. CDR3 DNA, as far as it was read: TGTGCCAGCGGTGATGTCCAGGGGTATTCTGGAAATACG.